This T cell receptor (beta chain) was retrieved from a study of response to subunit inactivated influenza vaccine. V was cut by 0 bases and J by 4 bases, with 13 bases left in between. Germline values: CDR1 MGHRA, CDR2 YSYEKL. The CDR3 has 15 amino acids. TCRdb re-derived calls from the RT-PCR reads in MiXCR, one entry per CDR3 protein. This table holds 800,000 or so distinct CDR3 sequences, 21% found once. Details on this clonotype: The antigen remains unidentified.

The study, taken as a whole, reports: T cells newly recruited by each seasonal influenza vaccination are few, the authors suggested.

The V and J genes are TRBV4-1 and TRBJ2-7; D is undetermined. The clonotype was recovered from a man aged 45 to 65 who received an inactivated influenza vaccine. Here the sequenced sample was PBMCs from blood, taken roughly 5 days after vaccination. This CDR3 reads CASSQEAQILYEQYF. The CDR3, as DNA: TGCGCCAGCAGCCAAGAGGCCCAGATTCTTTACGAGCAGTACTTC.